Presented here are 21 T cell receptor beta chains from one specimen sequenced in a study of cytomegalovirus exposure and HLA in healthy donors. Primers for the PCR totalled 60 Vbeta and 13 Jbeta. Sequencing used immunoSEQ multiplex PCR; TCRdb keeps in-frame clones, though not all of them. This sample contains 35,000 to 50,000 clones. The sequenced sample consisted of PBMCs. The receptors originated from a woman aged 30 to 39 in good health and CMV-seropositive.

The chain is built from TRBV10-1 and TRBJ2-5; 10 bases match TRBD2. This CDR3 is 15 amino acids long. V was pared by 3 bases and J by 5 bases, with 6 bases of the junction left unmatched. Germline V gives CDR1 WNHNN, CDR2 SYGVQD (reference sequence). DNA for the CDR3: TGCGCCAGCAGTGATACTAGCGGGGTCCGGGAGACCCAGTACTTC. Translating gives CASSDTSGVRETQYF.

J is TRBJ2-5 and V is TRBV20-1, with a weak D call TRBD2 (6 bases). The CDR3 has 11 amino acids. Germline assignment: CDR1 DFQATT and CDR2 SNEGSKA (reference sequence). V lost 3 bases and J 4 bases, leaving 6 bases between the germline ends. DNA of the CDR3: TGCAGTGCTAGGGAGGGAGAGACCCAGTACTTC. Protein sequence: CSAREGETQYF.

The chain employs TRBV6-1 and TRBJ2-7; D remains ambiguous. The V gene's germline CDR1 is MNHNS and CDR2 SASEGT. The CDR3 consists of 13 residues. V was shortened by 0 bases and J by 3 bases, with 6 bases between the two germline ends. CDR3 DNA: TGTGCCAGCAGTGAAGCGGCCCTCTACGAGCAGTACTTC. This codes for CASSEAALYEQYF.

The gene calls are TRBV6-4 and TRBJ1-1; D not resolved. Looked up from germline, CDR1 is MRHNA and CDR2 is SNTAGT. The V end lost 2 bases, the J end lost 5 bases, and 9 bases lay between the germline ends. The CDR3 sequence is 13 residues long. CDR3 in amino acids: CASSDEGRTEAFF. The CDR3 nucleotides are TGTGCCAGCAGTGACGAGGGTAGAACTGAAGCTTTCTTT.

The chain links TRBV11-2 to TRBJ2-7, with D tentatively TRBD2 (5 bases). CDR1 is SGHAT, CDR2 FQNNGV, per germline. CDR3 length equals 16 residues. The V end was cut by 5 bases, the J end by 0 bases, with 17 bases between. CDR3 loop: CASSIIRTGSSYEQYF. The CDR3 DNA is TGTGCCAGCAGCATAATAAGGACGGGAAGCTCCTACGAGCAGTACTTC.

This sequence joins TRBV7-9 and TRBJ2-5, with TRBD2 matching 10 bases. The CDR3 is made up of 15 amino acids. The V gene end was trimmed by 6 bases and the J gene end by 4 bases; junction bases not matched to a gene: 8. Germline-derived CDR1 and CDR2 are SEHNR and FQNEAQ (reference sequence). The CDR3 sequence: CASSYSAGGRETQYF. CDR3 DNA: TGTGCCAGCAGTTACTCAGCGGGGGGGCGAGAGACCCAGTACTTC.

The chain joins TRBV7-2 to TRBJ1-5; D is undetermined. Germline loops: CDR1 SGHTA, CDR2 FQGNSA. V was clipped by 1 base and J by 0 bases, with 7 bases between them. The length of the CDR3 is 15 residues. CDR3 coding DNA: TGTGCCAGCAGCTTAGGGGGAGGTAGCAATCAGCCCCAGCATTTT. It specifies CASSLGGGSNQPQHF.

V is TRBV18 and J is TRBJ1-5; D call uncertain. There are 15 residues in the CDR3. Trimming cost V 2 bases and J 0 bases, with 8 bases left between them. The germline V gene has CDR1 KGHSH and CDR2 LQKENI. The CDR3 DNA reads TGTGCCAGCTCACCAACGGGTTATAGCAATCAGCCCCAGCATTTT. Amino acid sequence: CASSPTGYSNQPQHF.

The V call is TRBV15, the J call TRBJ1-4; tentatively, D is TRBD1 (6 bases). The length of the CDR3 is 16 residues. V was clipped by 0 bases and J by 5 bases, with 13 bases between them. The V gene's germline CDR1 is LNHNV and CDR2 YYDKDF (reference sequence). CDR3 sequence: CATSRDPGRGNEKLFF. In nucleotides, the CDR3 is TGTGCCACCAGCAGAGATCCCGGCAGGGGAAATGAAAAACTGTTTTTT.

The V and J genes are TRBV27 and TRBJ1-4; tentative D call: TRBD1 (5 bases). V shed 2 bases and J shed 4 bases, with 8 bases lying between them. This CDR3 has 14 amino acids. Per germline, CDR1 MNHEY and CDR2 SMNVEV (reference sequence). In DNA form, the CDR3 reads TGTGCCAGCAGTTTAAGACAGTTTAATGAAAAACTGTTTTTT. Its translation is CASSLRQFNEKLFF.

Here the CDR3 reads CASSSLAGVPVEQFF. The CDR3 nucleotides are TGCGCCAGCAGCTCACTAGCGGGGGTTCCGGTTGAGCAGTTCTTC. J is TRBJ2-1 and V is TRBV4-1, with 11 nucleotides matching TRBD2. Germline lookup yields CDR1 MGHRA and CDR2 YSYEKL. This CDR3 has 15 residues. Unmatched junction bases numbered 9, after V lost 5 bases and J lost 9 bases.

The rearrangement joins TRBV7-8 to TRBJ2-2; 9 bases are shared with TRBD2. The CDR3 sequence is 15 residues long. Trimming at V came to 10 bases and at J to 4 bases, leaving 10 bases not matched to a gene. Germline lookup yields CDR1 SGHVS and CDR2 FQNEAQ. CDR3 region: CAKSGGGARTGELFF. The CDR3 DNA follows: TGTGCCAAATCCGGCGGGGGGGCCCGCACCGGGGAGCTGTTTTTT.

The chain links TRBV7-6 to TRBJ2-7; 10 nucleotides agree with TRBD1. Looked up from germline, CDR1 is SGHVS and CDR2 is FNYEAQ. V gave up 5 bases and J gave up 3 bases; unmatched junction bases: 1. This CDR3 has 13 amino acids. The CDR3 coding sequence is TGTGCCAGCAGCCGGACAGGGGGCTACGAGCAGTACTTC. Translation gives CASSRTGGYEQYF.

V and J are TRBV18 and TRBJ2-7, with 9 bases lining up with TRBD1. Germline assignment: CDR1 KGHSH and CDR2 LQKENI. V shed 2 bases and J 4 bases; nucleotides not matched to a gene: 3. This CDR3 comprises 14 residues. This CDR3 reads CASSPGTGLYEQYF. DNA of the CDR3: TGTGCCAGCTCACCAGGGACAGGGTTATACGAGCAGTACTTC.

The CDR3 loop is CASRKGGAGVNTGELFF. The CDR3 DNA is TGTGCCAGCAGGAAGGGGGGGGCAGGGGTAAACACCGGGGAGCTGTTTTTT. This rearrangement joins TRBV6-4 to TRBJ2-2; a weak D match, TRBD2 (7 bases). CDR1 MRHNA and CDR2 SNTAGT come from the germline V gene. Trimming took 6 bases from V and 2 from J, leaving 19 bases between them. The CDR3 runs 17 residues.

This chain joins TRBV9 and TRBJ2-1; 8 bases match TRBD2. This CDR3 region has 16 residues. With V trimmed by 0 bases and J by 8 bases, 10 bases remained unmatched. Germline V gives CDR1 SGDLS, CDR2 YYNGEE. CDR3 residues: CASSVASGGGQDEQFF. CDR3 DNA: TGTGCCAGCAGCGTAGCTTCCGGGGGGGGCCAAGATGAGCAGTTCTTC.

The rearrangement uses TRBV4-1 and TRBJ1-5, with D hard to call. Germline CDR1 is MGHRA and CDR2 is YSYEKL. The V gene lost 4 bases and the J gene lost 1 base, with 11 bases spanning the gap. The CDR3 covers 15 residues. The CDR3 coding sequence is TGCGCCAGCAGCCCTACAGAATTAAGCAATCAGCCCCAGCATTTT. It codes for CASSPTELSNQPQHF.

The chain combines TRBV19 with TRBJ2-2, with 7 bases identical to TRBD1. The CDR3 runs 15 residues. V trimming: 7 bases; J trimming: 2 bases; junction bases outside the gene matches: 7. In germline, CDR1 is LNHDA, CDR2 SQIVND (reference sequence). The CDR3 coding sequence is TGTGCCAGTACCGTAAACAGGGGTAACACCGGGGAGCTGTTTTTT. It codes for CASTVNRGNTGELFF.

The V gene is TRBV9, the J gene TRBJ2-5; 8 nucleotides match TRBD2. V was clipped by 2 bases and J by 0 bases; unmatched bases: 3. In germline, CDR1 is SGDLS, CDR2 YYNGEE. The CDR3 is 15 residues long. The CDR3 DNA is TGTGCCAGCAGCGTGAGTAGCGGGGACCAAGAGACCCAGTACTTC. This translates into CASSVSSGDQETQYF. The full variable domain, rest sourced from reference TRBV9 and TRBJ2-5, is DSGVTQTPKHLITATGQRVTLRCSPRSGDLSVYWYQQSLDQGLQFLIQYYNGEERAKGNILERFSAQQFPDLHSELNLSSLELGDSALYFCASSVSSGDQETQYFGPGTRLLVL.

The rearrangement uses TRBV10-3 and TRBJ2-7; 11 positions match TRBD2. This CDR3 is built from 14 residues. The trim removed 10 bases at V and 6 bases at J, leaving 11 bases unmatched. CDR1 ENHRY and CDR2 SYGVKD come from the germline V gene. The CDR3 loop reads CATHNSGGAVEQYF. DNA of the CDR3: TGTGCCACCCACAATAGCGGGGGGGCGGTCGAGCAGTACTTC.

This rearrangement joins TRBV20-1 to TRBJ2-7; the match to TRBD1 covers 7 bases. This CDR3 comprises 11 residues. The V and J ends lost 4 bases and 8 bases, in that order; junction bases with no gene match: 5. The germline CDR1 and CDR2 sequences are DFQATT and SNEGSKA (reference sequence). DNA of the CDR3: TGCAGTGCTATCTACAGGGGTAAGCAGTACTTC. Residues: CSAIYRGKQYF.